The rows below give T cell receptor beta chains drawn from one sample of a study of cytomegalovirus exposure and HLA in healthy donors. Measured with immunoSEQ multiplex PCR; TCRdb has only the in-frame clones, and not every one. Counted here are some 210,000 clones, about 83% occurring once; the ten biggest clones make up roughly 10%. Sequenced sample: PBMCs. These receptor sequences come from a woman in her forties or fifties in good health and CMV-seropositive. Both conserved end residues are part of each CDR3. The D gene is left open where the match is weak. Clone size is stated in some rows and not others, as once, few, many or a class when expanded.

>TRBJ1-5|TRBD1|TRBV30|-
CACDRGGRNQPQHF
TGTGCCTGCGACAGGGGTGGACGCAATCAGCCCCAGCATTTT
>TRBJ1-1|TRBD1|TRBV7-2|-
CASSPSRGVNTEASF
TGTGCCAGCAGCCCGTCCAGGGGGGTGAACACTGAAGCTTCCTTT
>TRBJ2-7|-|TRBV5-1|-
CASSLDPDRPEQYF
TGCGCCAGCAGCTTGGACCCCGACAGGCCCGAGCAGTACTTC
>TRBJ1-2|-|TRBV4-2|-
CASSQDTASRGYTF
TGTGCCAGCAGCCAAGATACAGCTTCACGGGGCTACACCTTC
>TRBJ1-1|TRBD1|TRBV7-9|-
CASSPDRGSGTEAFF
TGTGCCAGCAGCCCGGACAGGGGGTCAGGTACTGAAGCTTTCTTT
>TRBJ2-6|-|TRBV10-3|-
CAIKPSSGANVLTF
TGTGCCATCAAGCCGAGCTCTGGGGCCAACGTCCTGACTTTC
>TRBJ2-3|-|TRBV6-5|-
CASSSEHSTDTQYF
TGTGCCAGCAGTTCCGAACACAGCACAGATACGCAGTATTTT
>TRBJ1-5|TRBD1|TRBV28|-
CASSHRKGGGPTNQPQHF
TGTGCCAGCAGTCACCGAAAAGGGGGCGGGCCCACCAATCAGCCCCAGCATTTT
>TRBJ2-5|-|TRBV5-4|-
CASSLGDKETQYF
TGTGCCAGCAGCTTGGGGGACAAGGAGACCCAGTACTTC
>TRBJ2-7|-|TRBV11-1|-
CASSQTGTLAYEQYF
TGTGCCAGCAGCCAGACCGGGACACTAGCCTACGAGCAGTACTTC
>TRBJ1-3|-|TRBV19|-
CASSPQSSGNTIYF
TGTGCCAGTAGTCCACAGAGCTCTGGAAACACCATATATTTT
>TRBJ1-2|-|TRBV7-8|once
CASSLLWPPPEGRAAVYGYTF
TGTGCCAGCAGCTTACTCTGGCCCCCCCCGGAGGGCAGGGCGGCCGTTTATGGCTACACCTTC
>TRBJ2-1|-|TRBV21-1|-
CASTAWRGGYNEQFF
TGTGCCAGCACCGCCTGGCGCGGGGGGTACAATGAGCAGTTCTTC
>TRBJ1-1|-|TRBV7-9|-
CASSTEGETNTEAFF
TGTGCCAGCAGCACGGAGGGAGAGACGAACACTGAAGCTTTCTTT
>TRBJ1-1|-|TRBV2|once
CASSESFGGDTEAFF
TGTGCCAGCAGTGAATCGTTCGGGGGAGACACTGAAGCTTTCTTT
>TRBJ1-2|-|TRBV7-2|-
CASKPIREGYGYTF
TGTGCCAGCAAGCCGATTAGGGAGGGCTATGGCTACACCTTC
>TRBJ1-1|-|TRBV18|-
CASSPVRGTEAFF
TGTGCCAGCTCCCCGGTTCGAGGCACTGAAGCTTTCTTT
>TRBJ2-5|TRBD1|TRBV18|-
CASSPGTGRETQYF
TGTGCCAGCTCACCAGGGACAGGGCGAGAGACCCAGTACTTC
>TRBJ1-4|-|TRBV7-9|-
CASSPRGGREKLFF
TGTGCCAGCAGCCCCCGGGGGGGGCGTGAAAAACTGTTTTTT
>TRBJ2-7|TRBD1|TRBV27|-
CATLRTGTYEQYF
TGTGCCACCCTGCGGACAGGTACCTACGAGCAGTACTTC
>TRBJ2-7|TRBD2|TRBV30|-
CAWKTGGLYEQYF
TGTGCCTGGAAAACGGGGGGGCTGTACGAGCAGTACTTC
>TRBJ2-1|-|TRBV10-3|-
CAIGSFGEAFSYNEQFF
TGTGCCATCGGTAGTTTTGGGGAGGCCTTCTCCTACAATGAGCAGTTCTTC
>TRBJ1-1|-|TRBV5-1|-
CASSLAGATEAFF
TGCGCCAGCAGCTTGGCAGGGGCCACTGAAGCTTTCTTT
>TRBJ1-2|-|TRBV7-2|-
CASSLGPGLRGYGYTF
TGTGCCAGCAGCTTAGGTCCCGGGCTGAGGGGGTATGGCTACACCTTC
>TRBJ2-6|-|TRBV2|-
CASSNPRQPDSGANVLTF
TGTGCCAGCAGCAACCCAAGACAGCCAGACTCTGGGGCCAACGTCCTGACTTTC
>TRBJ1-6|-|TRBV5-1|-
CASSLGYSSYNSPLHF
TGCGCCAGCAGCTTGGGCTACTCCTCCTATAATTCACCCCTCCACTTT
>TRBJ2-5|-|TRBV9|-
CASSVGQSQETQYF
TGTGCCAGCAGCGTAGGGCAGTCCCAAGAGACCCAGTACTTC
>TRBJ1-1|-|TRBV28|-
CASRVGLSNTEAFF
TGTGCCAGCAGGGTTGGGCTTTCGAACACTGAAGCTTTCTTT
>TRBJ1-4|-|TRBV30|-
CAWSVVLRGATNEKLFF
TGTGCCTGGAGTGTAGTTCTCCGCGGTGCAACTAATGAAAAACTGTTTTTT
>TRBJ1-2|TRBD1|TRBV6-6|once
CASSLPGQGVGYTF
TGTGCCAGCAGTCTCCCGGGACAGGGAGTCGGCTACACCTTC
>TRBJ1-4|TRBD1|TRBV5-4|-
CASSPRTGGDEKLFF
TGTGCCAGCAGCCCGCGGACAGGGGGTGATGAAAAACTGTTTTTT
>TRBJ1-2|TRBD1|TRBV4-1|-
CASSRQGAGKVVGTGGGYTF
TGCGCCAGCAGCCGCCAAGGAGCAGGGAAGGTAGTGGGGACAGGGGGAGGCTACACCTTC
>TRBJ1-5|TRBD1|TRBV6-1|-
CASSGGQGLQPQHF
TGTGCCAGCAGTGGGGGACAGGGTCTTCAGCCCCAGCATTTT
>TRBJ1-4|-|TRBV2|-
CASRAGSVGEKLFF
TGTGCCAGCAGAGCAGGGTCGGTTGGTGAAAAACTGTTTTTT
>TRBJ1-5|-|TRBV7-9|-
CASSQGPNQPQHF
TGTGCCAGCAGCCAGGGCCCCAATCAGCCCCAGCATTTT
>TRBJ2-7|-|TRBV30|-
CAWSVTLTYEQYF
TGTGCCTGGAGTGTAACTTTAACCTACGAGCAGTACTTC
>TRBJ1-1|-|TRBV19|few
CASSRFRSMNTEAFF
TGTGCCAGTAGTAGGTTCCGGAGCATGAACACTGAAGCTTTCTTT
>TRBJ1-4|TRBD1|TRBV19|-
CASSTRQGRINEKLFF
TGTGCCAGTAGTACAAGACAGGGGCGGATTAATGAAAAACTGTTTTTT
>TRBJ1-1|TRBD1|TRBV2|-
CATGTGHTEAFF
TGTGCCACGGGGACAGGGCACACTGAAGCTTTCTTT
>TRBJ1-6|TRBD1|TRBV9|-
CASSGTGTGPNSPLHF
TGTGCCAGCAGCGGTACCGGGACAGGGCCTAATTCACCCCTCCACTTT
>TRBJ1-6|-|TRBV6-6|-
CASSYNAESSPLHF
TGTGCCAGCAGTTACAACGCGGAGAGTTCACCCCTCCACTTT
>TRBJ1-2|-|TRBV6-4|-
CASRLGSNYGYTF
TGTGCCAGCAGGCTAGGATCTAACTATGGCTACACCTTC